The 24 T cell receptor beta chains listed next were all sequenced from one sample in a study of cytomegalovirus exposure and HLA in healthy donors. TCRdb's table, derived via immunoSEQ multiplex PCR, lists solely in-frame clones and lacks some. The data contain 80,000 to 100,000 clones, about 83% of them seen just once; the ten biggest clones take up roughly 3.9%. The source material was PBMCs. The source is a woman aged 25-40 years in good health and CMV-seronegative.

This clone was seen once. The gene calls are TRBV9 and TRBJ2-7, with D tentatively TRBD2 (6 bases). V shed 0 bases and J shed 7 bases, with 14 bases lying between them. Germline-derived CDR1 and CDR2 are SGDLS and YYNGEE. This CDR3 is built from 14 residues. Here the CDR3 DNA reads TGTGCCAGCAGCGTAGAAACGGGAGTTGGAGAGCAGTACTTC. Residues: CASSVETGVGEQYF.

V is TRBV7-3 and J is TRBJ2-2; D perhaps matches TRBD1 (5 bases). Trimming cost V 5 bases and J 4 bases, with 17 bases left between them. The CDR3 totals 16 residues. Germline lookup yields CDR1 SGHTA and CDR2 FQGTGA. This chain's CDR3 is CASSTSLGVGTGELFF. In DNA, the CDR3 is TGTGCCAGCAGCACGTCCCTAGGGGTGGGCACCGGGGAGCTGTTTTTT.

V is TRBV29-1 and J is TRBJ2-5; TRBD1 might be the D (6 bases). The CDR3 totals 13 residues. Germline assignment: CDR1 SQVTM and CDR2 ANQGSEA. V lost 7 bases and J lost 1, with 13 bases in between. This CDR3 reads CSGQRGSQETQYF. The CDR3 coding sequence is TGCAGCGGCCAAAGGGGGAGCCAAGAGACCCAGTACTTC.

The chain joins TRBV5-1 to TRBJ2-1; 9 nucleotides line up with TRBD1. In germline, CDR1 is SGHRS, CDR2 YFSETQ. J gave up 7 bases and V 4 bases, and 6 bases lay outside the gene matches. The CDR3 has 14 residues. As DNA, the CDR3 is TGCGCCAGCAGCCGACAGGGGGGTACGAATGAGCAGTTCTTC. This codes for CASSRQGGTNEQFF.

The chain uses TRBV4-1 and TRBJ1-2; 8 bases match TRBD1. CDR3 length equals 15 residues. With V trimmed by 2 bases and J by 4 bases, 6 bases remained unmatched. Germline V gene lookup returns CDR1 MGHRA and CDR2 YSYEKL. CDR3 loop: CASSQPRTGGYGYTF. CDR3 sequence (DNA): TGCGCCAGCAGCCAACCGCGCACAGGGGGCTATGGCTACACCTTC.

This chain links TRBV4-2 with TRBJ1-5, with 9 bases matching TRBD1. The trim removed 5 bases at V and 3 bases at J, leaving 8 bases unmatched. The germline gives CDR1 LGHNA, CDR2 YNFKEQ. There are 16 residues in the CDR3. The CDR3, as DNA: TGTGCCAGCAGCTCCCTCGGACAGGGGAACAATCAGCCCCAGCATTTT. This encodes CASSSLGQGNNQPQHF.

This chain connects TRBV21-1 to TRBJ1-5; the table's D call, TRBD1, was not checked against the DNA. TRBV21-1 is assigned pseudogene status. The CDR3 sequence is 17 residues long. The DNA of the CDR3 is TGTGCCAGCAGCAGCCGGGACAGGGGCCGTCCTAATCAGCCCCAGCATTTT. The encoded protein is CASSSRDRGRPNQPQHF.

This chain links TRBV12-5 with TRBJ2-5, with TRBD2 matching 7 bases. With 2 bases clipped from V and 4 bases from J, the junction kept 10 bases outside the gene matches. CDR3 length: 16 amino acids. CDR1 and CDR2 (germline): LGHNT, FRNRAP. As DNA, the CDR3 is TGTGCTAGTGGTTTGCGACCGACGGGGGGAGCAGAGACCCAGTACTTC. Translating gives CASGLRPTGGAETQYF.

The CDR3 spells CASTGANTEAFF. CDR3 DNA sequence: TGTGCCAGCACAGGGGCGAACACTGAAGCTTTCTTT. The rearrangement links TRBV18 to TRBJ1-1; 7 nucleotides agree with TRBD1. With 8 bases clipped from V and 1 base from J, the junction kept 1 base outside the gene matches. This CDR3 spans 12 amino acids. CDR1 and CDR2 from the germline V gene are KGHSH and LQKENI.

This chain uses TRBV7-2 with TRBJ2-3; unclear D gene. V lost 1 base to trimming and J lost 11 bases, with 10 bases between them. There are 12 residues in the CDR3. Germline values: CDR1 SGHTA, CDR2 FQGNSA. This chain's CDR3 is CASSLVGHRQYF. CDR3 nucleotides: TGTGCCAGCAGCTTAGTAGGTCACAGGCAGTATTTT.

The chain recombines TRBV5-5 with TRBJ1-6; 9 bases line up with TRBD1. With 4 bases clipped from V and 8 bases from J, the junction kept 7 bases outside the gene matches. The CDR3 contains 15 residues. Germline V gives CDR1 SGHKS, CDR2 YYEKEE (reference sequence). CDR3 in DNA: TGTGCCAGCAGCCGGCCGGGACAGGGCGATTCACCCCTCCACTTT. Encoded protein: CASSRPGQGDSPLHF.

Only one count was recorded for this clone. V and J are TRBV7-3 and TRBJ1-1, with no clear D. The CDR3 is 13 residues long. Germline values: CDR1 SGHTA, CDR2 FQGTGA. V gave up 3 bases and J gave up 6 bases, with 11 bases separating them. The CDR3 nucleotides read TGTGCCAGCAGCTTTAGCCGGGAATCTGAAGCTTTCTTT. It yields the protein CASSFSRESEAFF.

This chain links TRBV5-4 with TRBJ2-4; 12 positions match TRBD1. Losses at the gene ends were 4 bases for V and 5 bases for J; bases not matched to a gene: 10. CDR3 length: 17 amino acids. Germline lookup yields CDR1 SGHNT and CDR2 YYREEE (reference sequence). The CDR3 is CASSQPPGQGAENIQYF. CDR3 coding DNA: TGTGCCAGCAGCCAGCCACCGGGACAGGGGGCAGAAAACATTCAGTACTTC.

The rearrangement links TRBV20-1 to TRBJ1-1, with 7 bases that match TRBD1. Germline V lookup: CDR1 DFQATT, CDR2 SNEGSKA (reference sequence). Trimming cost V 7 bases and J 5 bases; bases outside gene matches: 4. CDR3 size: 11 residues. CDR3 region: CSVTGETEAFF. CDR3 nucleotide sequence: TGCAGTGTTACAGGGGAAACTGAAGCTTTCTTT.

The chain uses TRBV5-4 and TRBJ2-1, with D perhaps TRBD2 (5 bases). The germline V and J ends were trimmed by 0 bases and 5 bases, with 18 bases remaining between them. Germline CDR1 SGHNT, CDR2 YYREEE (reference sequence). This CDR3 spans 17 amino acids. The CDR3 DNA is TGTGCCAGCAGCTTGGAGCGGCAGGAGGCTCCTGACAATGAGCAGTTCTTC. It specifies CASSLERQEAPDNEQFF.

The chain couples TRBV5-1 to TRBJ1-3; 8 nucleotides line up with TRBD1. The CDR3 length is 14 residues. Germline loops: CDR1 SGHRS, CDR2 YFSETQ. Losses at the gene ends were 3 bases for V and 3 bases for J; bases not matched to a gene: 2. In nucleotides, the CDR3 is TGCGCCAGCAGCTCAGGGGGCGGTGGAAACACCATATATTTT. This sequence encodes CASSSGGGGNTIYF. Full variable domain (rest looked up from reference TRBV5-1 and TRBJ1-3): KAGVTQTPRYLIKTRGQQVTLSCSPISGHRSVSWYQQTPGQGLQFLFEYFSETQRNKGNFPGRFSGRQFSNSRSEMNVSTLELGDSALYLCASSSGGGGNTIYFGEGSWLTVV.

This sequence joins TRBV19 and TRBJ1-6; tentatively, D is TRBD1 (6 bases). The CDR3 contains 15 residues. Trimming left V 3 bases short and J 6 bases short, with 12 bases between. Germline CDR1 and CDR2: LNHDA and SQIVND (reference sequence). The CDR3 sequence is CASSINTGFNSPLHF. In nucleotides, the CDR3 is TGTGCCAGTAGTATCAACACAGGGTTTAATTCACCCCTCCACTTT.

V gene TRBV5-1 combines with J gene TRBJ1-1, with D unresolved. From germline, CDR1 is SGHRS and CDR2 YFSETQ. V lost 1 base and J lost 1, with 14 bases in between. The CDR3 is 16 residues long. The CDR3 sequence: CASSLTGFIANTEAFF. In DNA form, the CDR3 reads TGCGCCAGCAGCTTGACGGGGTTTATCGCGAACACTGAAGCTTTCTTT.

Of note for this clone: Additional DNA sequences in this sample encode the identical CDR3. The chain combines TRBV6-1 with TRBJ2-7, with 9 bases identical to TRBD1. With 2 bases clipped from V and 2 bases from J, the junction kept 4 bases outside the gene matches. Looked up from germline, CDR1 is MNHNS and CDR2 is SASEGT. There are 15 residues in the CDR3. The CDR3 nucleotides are TGTGCCAGCAGTGAACTGGGACAGGGCCCCTACGAGCAGTACTTC. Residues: CASSELGQGPYEQYF.

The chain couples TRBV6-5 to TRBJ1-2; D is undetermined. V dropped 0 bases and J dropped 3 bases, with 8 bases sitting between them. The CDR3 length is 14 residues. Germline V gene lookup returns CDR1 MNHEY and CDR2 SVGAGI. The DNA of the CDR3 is TGTGCCAGCAGTTACTCGGGCGAATACTATGGCTACACCTTC. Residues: CASSYSGEYYGYTF.

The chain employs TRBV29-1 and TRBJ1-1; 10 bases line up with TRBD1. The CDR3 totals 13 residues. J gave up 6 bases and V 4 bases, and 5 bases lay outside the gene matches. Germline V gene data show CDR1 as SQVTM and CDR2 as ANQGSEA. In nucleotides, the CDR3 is TGCAGCGTTGGACCGACAGGGGGCCCTGAAGCTTTCTTT. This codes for CSVGPTGGPEAFF. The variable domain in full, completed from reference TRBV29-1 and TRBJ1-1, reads SAVISQKPSRDICQRGTSLTIQCQVDSQVTMMFWYRQQPGQSLTLIATANQGSEATYESGFVIDKFPISRPNLTFSTLTVSNMSPEDSSIYLCSVGPTGGPEAFFGQGTRLTVV.

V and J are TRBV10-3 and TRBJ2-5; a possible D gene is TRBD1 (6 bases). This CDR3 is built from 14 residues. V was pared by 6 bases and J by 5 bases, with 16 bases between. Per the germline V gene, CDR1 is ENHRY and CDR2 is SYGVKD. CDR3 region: CAIRDPGQSETQYF. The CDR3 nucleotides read TGTGCCATCAGGGACCCCGGACAGTCCGAGACCCAGTACTTC.

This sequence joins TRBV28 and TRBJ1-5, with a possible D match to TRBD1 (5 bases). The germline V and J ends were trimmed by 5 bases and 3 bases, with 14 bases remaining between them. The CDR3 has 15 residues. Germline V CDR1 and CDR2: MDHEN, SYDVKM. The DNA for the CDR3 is TGTGCCAGCAGTAGCACAGGTGTCCCCAATCAGCCCCAGCATTTT. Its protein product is CASSSTGVPNQPQHF. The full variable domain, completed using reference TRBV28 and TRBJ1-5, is DVKVTQSSRYLVKRTGEKVFLECVQDMDHENMFWYRQDPGLGLRLIYFSYDVKMKEKGDIPEGYSVSREKKERFSLILESASTNQTSMYLCASSSTGVPNQPQHFGDGTRLSIL.

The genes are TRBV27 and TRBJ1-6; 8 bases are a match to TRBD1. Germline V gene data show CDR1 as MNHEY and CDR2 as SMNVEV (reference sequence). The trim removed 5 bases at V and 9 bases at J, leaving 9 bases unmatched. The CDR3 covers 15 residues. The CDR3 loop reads CASSLRQGTPSPLHF. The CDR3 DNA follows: TGTGCCAGCAGTCTCAGACAGGGGACACCTTCACCCCTCCACTTT.